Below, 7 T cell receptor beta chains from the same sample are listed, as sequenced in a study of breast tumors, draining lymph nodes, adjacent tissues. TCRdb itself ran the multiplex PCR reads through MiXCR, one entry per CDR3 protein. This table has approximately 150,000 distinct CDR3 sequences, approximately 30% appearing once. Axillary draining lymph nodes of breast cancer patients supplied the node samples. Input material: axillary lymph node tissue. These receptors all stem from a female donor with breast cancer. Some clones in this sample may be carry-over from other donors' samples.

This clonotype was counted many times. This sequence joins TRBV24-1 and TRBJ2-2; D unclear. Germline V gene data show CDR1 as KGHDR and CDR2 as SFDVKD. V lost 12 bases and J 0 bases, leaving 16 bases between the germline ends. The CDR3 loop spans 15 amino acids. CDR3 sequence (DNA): TGTGCCTCCCGTGCAGGATCGACGAACACCGGGGAGCTGTTTTTT. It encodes CASRAGSTNTGELFF.

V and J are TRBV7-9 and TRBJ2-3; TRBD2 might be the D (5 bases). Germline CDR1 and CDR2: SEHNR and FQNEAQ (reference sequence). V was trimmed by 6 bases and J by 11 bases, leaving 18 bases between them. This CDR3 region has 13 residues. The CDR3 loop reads CASRQEVYNEQYF. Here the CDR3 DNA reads TGTGCCAGCAGGCAGGAGGTGTACAATGAGCAGTATTTT.

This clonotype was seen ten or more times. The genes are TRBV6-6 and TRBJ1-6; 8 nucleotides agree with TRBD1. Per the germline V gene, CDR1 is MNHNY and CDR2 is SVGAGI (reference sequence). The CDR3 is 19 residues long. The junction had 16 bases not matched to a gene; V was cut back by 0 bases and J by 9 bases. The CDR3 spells CASSYSLRGQGRASSPLHF. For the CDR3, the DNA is TGTGCCAGCAGTTACTCGTTAAGAGGACAGGGCAGGGCTAGTTCACCCCTCCACTTT.

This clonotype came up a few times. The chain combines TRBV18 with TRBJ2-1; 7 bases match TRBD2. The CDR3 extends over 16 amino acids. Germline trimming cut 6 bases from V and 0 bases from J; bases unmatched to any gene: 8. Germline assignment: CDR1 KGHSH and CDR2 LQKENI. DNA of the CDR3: TGTGCCAGCTCCATGACGACTAGCAGCTCCTACAATGAGCAGTTCTTC. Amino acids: CASSMTTSSSYNEQFF.

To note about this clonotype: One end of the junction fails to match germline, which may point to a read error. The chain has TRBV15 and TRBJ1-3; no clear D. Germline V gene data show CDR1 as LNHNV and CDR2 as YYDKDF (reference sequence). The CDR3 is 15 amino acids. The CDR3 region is CATGREPFSGNIIYF. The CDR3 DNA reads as TGTGCCACCGGCAGAGAACCTTTCTCTGGAAACATCATATATTTT.

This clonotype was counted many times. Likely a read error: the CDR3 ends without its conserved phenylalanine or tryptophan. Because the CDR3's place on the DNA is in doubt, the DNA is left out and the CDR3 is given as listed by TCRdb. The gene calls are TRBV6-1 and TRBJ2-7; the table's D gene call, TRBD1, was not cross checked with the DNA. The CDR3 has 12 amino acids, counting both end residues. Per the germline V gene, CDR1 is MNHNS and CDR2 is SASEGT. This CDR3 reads CASSELHWDRAL.

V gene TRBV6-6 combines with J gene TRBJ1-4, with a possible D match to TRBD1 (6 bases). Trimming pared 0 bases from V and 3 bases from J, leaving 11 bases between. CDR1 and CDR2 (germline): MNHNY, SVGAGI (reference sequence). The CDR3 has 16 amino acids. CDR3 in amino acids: CASSYSTGTPNEKLFF. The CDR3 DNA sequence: TGTGCCAGCAGTTACTCTACCGGGACACCTAATGAAAAACTGTTTTTT.